This T cell receptor (beta chain) was captured in a study of blood T cell repertoires in COVID-19. Study as a whole: Samples representing acute and convalescent COVID-19 were sourced from the United States, Italy and Spain. T cells, B-cell-depleted T cells, or PBMCs provided the cDNA or gDNA that served as material.

The protocol was immunoSEQ multiplex PCR, while the TCRdb copy is restricted to in-frame clones and leaves out a portion. Of about 310,000 clones listed, around nine tenths are singletons. The germline CDR1 and CDR2 sequences are SGHRS and YFSETQ. The J segment lost 9 bases and the V segment lost 7 bases, leaving 3 bases of the junction unmatched. The CDR3 has 13 residues. The source is a man aged 50-59 years with active or convalescent COVID-19. The sequenced sample was peripheral blood. The V gene is TRBV5-1, the J gene TRBJ1-6, with TRBD1 identical over 11 bases. The CDR3 DNA follows: TGCGCCAGCGGGACAGGGGGGAGTTCACCCCTCCACTTT. Amino acids: CASGTGGSSPLHF.